This TCR beta chain was identified in a study of cytomegalovirus exposure and HLA in healthy donors. Study-level results: Association of 16,951 TCR beta sequences with HLA alleles was found at 0.05 false discovery rate in a later analysis. In an earlier analysis, about 87% or about 30%: the productive usage of most TCR beta V segments. Highest at DRB1 and lowest at HLA-C, TCR association rates differed among HLA loci in a later analysis.

The CDR3 sequence is 12 residues long. Germline trimming cut 6 bases from V and 10 bases from J; bases unmatched to any gene: 6. CDR1 and CDR2 (germline): PRHDT, FYEKMQ (reference sequence). A multiplex PCR was run with 60 Vbeta primers and 13 Jbeta primers. Repertoires were generated with immunoSEQ multiplex PCR, while TCRdb's copy carries only in-frame clones and drops some. The sample includes some 120,000 clones, 81% of them seen just once. Notes on this clone: Its antigen remains unidentified.

Sequenced input: PBMCs. The rearrangement joins TRBV13 to TRBJ1-1, with 9 bases lining up with TRBD1. This clonotype originated in a man aged 18 to 30 in good health and CMV-seronegative. The CDR3 DNA is TGTGCCAGCAGTTTAACAGGGGGCAGAGCTTTCTTT. This codes for CASSLTGGRAFF.